This entry lists 3 T cell receptor beta chains sequenced from one sample in a study of T-cell reconstitution after alpha-beta-depleted transplantation in children. TCRbeta library preparation incorporated unique molecular identifiers. A single record per CDR3 protein comes from TCRdb applying MiXCR to the PCR reads. Of 200,000 or so distinct CDR3 sequences listed, about 6% are singletons. The sample in question was PBMCs, obtained before TCRalphabeta/CD19-depleted stem cell transplant. These receptors were obtained from a girl less than two years old with combined immunodeficiency, due to receive a stem cell transplant.

This clonotype has ten or more counts. The junction departs from the called germline gene at one end, perhaps through a read error. The rearrangement uses TRBV18 and TRBJ2-3; unclear D gene. Germline-derived CDR1 and CDR2 are KGHSH and LQKENI. This CDR3 region has 11 residues. In DNA, the CDR3 is TGCGCCAGCAGCTCCACAGATACGCAGTATTTT. It translates to CASSSTDTQYF.

This clonotype was detected ten times or more. This sequence joins TRBV5-1 and TRBJ1-2; 7 nucleotides agree with TRBD1. The CDR3 spans 13 residues. Germline trimming cut 4 bases from V and 4 bases from J; bases unmatched to any gene: 4. In germline, CDR1 is SGHRS, CDR2 YFSETQ. The CDR3 coding sequence is TGCGCCAGCAGCGTAGGGGACAGCTATGGCTACACCTTC. It codes for CASSVGDSYGYTF.

This clonotype was picked up many times. J is TRBJ1-2 and V is TRBV20-1; D gene unclear. Between the trimmed V and J ends, which lost 3 bases and 5 bases, there was a span of 4 bases. Germline V gene lookup returns CDR1 DFQATT and CDR2 SNEGSKA (reference sequence). The CDR3 contains 10 residues. CDR3 in amino acids: CSASIYGYTF. DNA of the CDR3: TGCAGTGCTAGTATTTATGGCTACACCTTC.